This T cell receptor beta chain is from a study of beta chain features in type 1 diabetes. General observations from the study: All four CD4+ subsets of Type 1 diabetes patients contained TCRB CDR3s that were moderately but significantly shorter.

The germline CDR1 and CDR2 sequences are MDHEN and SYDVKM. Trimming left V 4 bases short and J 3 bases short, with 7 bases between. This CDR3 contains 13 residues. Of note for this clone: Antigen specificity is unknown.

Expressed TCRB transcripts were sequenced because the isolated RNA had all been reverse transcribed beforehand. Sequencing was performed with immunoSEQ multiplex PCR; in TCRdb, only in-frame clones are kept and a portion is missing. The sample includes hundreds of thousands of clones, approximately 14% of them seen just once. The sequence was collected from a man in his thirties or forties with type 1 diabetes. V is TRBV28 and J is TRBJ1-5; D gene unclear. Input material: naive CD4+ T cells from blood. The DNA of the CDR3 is TGTGCCAGCAGTTCTCACACCAATCAGCCCCAGCATTTT. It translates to CASSSHTNQPQHF.